This entry lists 22 T cell receptor beta chains sequenced from one sample in a study of spatial heterogeneity in lung cancer. TCRdb re-called the 5' RACE reads through MiXCR, storing one row per CDR3 protein. The table lists approximately 93,000 distinct CDR3 sequences, roughly a fifth of them singletons, with 21% in the top ten. Regarding time point: blood at routine non-recurrence follow-up after resection. The sample consisted of PBMCs, taken at follow-up. The receptors shown here come from a male donor with early-stage non-small cell lung cancer.

This chain uses TRBV30 with TRBJ1-1, with D possibly being TRBD1 (5 bases). CDR1 and CDR2 (germline): GTSNPN, SVGIG (reference sequence). The CDR3 consists of 16 residues. Trimming cost V 3 bases and J 6 bases, with 23 bases left between them. The CDR3 coding sequence is TGTGCCTGGAGAAGGAGTCGGGACCACTGGGAGGCTGAAGCTTTCTTT. It codes for CAWRRSRDHWEAEAFF.

This clonotype came up a few times. The rearrangement links TRBV20-1 to TRBJ2-5; D is perhaps TRBD1 (6 bases). There are 15 residues in the CDR3. Germline CDR1 DFQATT, CDR2 SNEGSKA (reference sequence). Trimming stripped 3 bases from V and 1 base from J, with 15 bases between. Here the CDR3 DNA reads TGCAGTGCTAGGGGACACCGGGACGGCCAAGAGACCCAGTACTTC. Translating gives CSARGHRDGQETQYF.

A few counts support this clonotype. The chain recombines TRBV7-2 with TRBJ1-1; D uncertain. CDR1 is SGHTA and CDR2 is FQGNSA in the germline V gene. The CDR3 extends over 15 amino acids. The V and J ends lost 1 base and 6 bases respectively, with 15 bases between them. CDR3 in amino acids: CASSLGVGGIAEAFF. The CDR3 DNA follows: TGTGCCAGCAGCTTAGGAGTTGGTGGTATCGCTGAAGCTTTCTTT.

This clonotype was observed a handful of times. This chain's CDR3 is CASSPRQVVGELFF. The DNA for the CDR3 is TGTGCCAGCAGCCCCCGGCAGGTGGTCGGGGAGCTGTTTTTT. The genes are TRBV9 and TRBJ2-2; no clear D. Germline loops: CDR1 SGDLS, CDR2 YYNGEE. Trimming cost V 4 bases and J 7 bases, with 14 bases left between them. The CDR3 is 14 residues long.

The rearrangement links TRBV7-2 to TRBJ2-2; 7 nucleotides match TRBD2. Losses at the gene ends were 2 bases for V and 4 bases for J; bases not matched to a gene: 7. There are 16 residues in the CDR3. The germline V gene encodes CDR1 SGHTA and CDR2 FQGNSA. This CDR3 is CASSLHGGGSTGELFF. The DNA for the CDR3 is TGTGCCAGCAGCTTACATGGCGGGGGATCCACCGGGGAGCTGTTTTTT.

This clonotype was detected ten times or more. The V gene is TRBV3-1, the J gene TRBJ1-5; the D is unclear. The CDR3 loop spans 15 amino acids. Trimming pared 0 bases from V and 5 bases from J, leaving 11 bases between. CDR1 LGHDT and CDR2 YNNKEL come from the germline V gene (reference sequence). The CDR3 region is CASSQDGAAYQPQHF. The CDR3 DNA sequence: TGTGCCAGCAGCCAAGATGGCGCAGCATATCAGCCCCAGCATTTT.

The genes are TRBV20-1 and TRBJ1-2, with D perhaps TRBD1 (6 bases). V lost 4 bases and J lost 4, with 13 bases in between. The CDR3 loop spans 13 amino acids. CDR1 and CDR2 from the germline V gene are DFQATT and SNEGSKA (reference sequence). This CDR3 reads CSANTGNRYGYTF. CDR3 nucleotides: TGCAGTGCTAATACAGGGAACCGCTATGGCTACACCTTC.

The V gene is TRBV6-2 or TRBV6-3, the J gene TRBJ1-1; no clear D gene. The CDR3 contains 14 residues. Germline V gene data show CDR1 as MNHEY and CDR2 as SVGEGT. V lost 2 bases and J lost 2, with 9 bases in between. CDR3 amino acids: CASSYASSNTEAFF. CDR3 DNA sequence: TGTGCCAGCAGTTACGCTAGTAGTAACACTGAAGCTTTCTTT.

The chain uses TRBV6-2 or TRBV6-3 and TRBJ1-2, with 8 bases aligning to TRBD1. This CDR3 comprises 17 residues. The ends lost 7 bases at V and 3 bases at J; junction bases unmatched: 16. Germline lookup yields CDR1 MNHEY and CDR2 SVGEGT. The CDR3 bases are TGTGCCAGCACCGAAGATCCGACAGGGGACGATTACTATGGCTACACCTTC. The encoded protein is CASTEDPTGDDYYGYTF.

This clonotype was observed a few times. The chain employs TRBV5-1 and TRBJ1-2; maybe TRBD1 (6 bases). The CDR3 is 17 residues long. V was pared by 0 bases and J by 1 base, with 16 bases between. The V gene's germline CDR1 is SGHRS and CDR2 YFSETQ. CDR3 in amino acids: CASSLVYREGLNYGYTF. Here the CDR3 DNA reads TGCGCCAGCAGCTTGGTGTACAGGGAAGGTCTTAACTATGGCTACACCTTC.

This clonotype has at least ten counts. V gene TRBV5-6 combines with J gene TRBJ2-5, with TRBD1 matching 7 bases. The CDR3 spans 13 residues. Trimming removed 4 bases from V and 5 bases from J; junction bases left unmatched: 5. Germline CDR1 SGHDT, CDR2 YYEEEE. The CDR3 bases are TGTGCCAGCAGCGGAAACAGGGGCGAGACCCAGTACTTC. It specifies CASSGNRGETQYF.

CDR3 in amino acids: CASSLGTSVHEQFF. CDR3 sequence (DNA): TGCGCCAGCAGCTTGGGGACTAGCGTCCATGAGCAGTTCTTC. V and J are TRBV5-1 and TRBJ2-1, with 9 bases identical to TRBD2. With 0 bases clipped from V and 8 bases from J, the junction kept 3 bases outside the gene matches. Germline lookup yields CDR1 SGHRS and CDR2 YFSETQ. The CDR3 extends over 14 amino acids.

The rearrangement links TRBV9 to TRBJ1-2; a possible D gene is TRBD1 (6 bases). Deletions cut 3 bases from V and 7 bases from J, with 19 bases between. Germline CDR1 SGDLS, CDR2 YYNGEE. This CDR3 is built from 15 residues. For the CDR3, the DNA is TGTGCCAGCAGCGCTCACCTGAGGGGGGACGGTGGCTACACCTTC. Protein sequence: CASSAHLRGDGGYTF.

The sample holds a few counts of this clonotype. J is TRBJ2-3 and V is TRBV9; 11 bases fit TRBD2. This CDR3 has 16 residues. The germline V gene has CDR1 SGDLS and CDR2 YYNGEE. V dropped 3 bases and J dropped 6; count of bases not matched to a gene: 9. The CDR3 spells CASSALSGGAGDTQYF. The CDR3 bases are TGTGCCAGCAGCGCGCTTAGCGGGGGGGCTGGGGATACGCAGTATTTT.

This clonotype was observed a handful of times. The rearrangement joins TRBV11-1 to TRBJ2-1; D call uncertain. Trimming pared 3 bases from V and 6 bases from J, leaving 12 bases between. Germline CDR1 and CDR2: SGHAT and FQDESV (reference sequence). This CDR3 comprises 14 residues. Here the CDR3 DNA reads TGTGCCAGCAGCTTCAGACCCAATAGCAATGAGCAGTTCTTC. It yields the protein CASSFRPNSNEQFF. Full variable domain (rest looked up from reference TRBV11-1 and TRBJ2-1): EAEVAQSPRYKITEKSQAVAFWCDPISGHATLYWYRQILGQGPELLVQFQDESVVDDSQLPKDRFSAERLKGVDSTLKIQPAELGDSAMYLCASSFRPNSNEQFFGPGTRLTVL.

This clonotype was recorded many times. The chain joins TRBV7-9 to TRBJ1-6; possible D gene TRBD1, 5 bases. V was pared by 4 bases and J by 8 bases, with 18 bases between. Looked up from germline, CDR1 is SEHNR and CDR2 is FQNEAQ (reference sequence). CDR3 size: 16 residues. The CDR3 DNA reads TGTGCCAGCAGCTCCCGGCGGGGGTTGGCTTATTCACCCCTCCACTTT. Translated, it gives CASSSRRGLAYSPLHF.

V usage is TRBV10-2 and J usage is TRBJ1-6, with 10 bases fitting TRBD1. The V and J ends lost 6 bases and 4 bases, in that order; junction bases with no gene match: 3. The germline V gene has CDR1 WSHSY and CDR2 SAAADI. The CDR3 is made up of 15 amino acids. The CDR3 nucleotides read TGCGCCAGCAGGGGGGACAGGGGATATAATTCACCCCTCCACTTT. It is translated as CASRGDRGYNSPLHF.

The sample holds many counts of this clonotype. The genes are TRBV19 and TRBJ1-5, with 8 bases that match TRBD1. Germline V lookup: CDR1 LNHDA, CDR2 SQIVND (reference sequence). The CDR3 runs 14 residues. Losses at the gene ends were 4 bases for V and 5 bases for J; bases not matched to a gene: 4. The CDR3 protein is CASSRGTGDQPQHF. In DNA, the CDR3 is TGTGCCAGTAGTAGGGGGACAGGCGATCAGCCCCAGCATTTT.

In its sample, this clonotype was seen a few times. The J gene is TRBJ2-1, the V gene TRBV6-5; the D is unclear. Trimming pared 6 bases from V and 0 bases from J, leaving 9 bases between. The CDR3 length is 14 residues. Germline assignment: CDR1 MNHEY and CDR2 SVGAGI. CDR3 sequence (DNA): TGTGCCAGCAGGGGCCAAAGCTCCTACAATGAGCAGTTCTTC. Translated: CASRGQSSYNEQFF.

This clonotype occurred a few times. The CDR3 bases are TGTGCCAGCAGCGATGTGGGGACGAAAGGGACTGAAGCTTTCTTT. It encodes CASSDVGTKGTEAFF. V and J are TRBV14 and TRBJ1-1; TRBD1 might be the D (5 bases). With 5 bases removed from V and 5 bases from J, the gap between germline ends came to 18 bases. This CDR3 has 15 residues. CDR1 is SGHDN and CDR2 is FVKESK in the germline V gene.

This chain joins TRBV24-1 and TRBJ2-2; 11 bases fit TRBD1. Germline V gene data show CDR1 as KGHDR and CDR2 as SFDVKD. Trimming took 5 bases from V and 6 from J; bases not matched to a gene: 4. The CDR3 is 15 amino acids. CDR3 region: CATSGDRGISGELFF. The CDR3 nucleotides are TGTGCCACCAGTGGGGACAGGGGGATTTCCGGGGAGCTGTTTTTT.

The rearrangement joins TRBV12-3 or TRBV12-4 to TRBJ2-2; D ambiguous. CDR3 length: 13 amino acids. V gave up 1 base and J gave up 7 bases, with 7 bases separating them. This chain's CDR3 is CASSLESVGELFF. CDR3 DNA sequence: TGTGCCAGCAGTTTAGAATCGGTCGGGGAGCTGTTTTTT.